This T cell receptor beta chain originates from a study of cytomegalovirus exposure and HLA in healthy donors. Study as a whole: Unique TCRs numbering around 85 million, obtained from HLA-typed donors, made up an early data release.

Trimming stripped 3 bases from V and 0 bases from J, with 6 bases between. The CDR3 is 13 residues long. Looked up from germline, CDR1 is SQVTM and CDR2 is ANQGSEA. The PCR contained 60 Vbeta and 13 Jbeta primers. This table comes from immunoSEQ multiplex PCR, and its TCRdb copy is limited to in-frame clones, with some not included. This sample has more than 95,000 clones, with approximately 64% found just once. As regards this clone: What it binds is unknown.

Findings and limits, study-wide: According to a later analysis, most TCR beta chains associated with CMV appeared HLA-restricted. Excluded were some V segments that proved indistinguishable, including TRBV6-2 and TRBV6-3.

This rearrangement joins TRBV29-1 to TRBJ2-1; D call uncertain. This TCR derives from a woman aged 50 to 60 in good health and CMV-seronegative. The sequenced sample was PBMCs. The CDR3 DNA reads TGCAGCGTTGAGTCTTTCTCCTACAATGAGCAGTTCTTC. It codes for CSVESFSYNEQFF.